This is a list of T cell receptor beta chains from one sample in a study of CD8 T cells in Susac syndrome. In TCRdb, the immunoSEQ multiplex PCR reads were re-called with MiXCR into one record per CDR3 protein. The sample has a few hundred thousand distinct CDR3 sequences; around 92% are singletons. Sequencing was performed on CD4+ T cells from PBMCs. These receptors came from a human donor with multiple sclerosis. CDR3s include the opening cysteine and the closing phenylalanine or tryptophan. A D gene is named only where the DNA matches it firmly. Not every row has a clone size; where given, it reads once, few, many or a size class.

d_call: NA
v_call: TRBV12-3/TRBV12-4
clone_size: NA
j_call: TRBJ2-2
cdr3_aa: CASSLVAETGELFF
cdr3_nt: TGTGCCAGCAGTTTAGTTGCAGAGACCGGGGAGCTGTTTTTT

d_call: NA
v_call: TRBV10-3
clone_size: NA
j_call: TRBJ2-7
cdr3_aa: CAISDGGSDYEQYF
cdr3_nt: TGTGCCATCAGTGATGGAGGTAGCGACTACGAGCAGTACTTC

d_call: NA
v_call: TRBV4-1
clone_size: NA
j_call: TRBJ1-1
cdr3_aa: CASRHIGQKNTEAFF
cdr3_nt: TGCGCCAGCAGACACATTGGACAGAAGAACACTGAAGCTTTCTTT

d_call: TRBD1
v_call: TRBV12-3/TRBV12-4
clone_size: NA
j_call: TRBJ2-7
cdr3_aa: CASSSRQGATYEQYF
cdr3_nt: TGTGCCAGCAGTTCAAGACAGGGGGCCACCTACGAGCAGTACTTC

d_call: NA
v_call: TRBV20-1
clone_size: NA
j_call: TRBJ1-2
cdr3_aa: CSARGAGSVAGYTF
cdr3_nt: TGCAGTGCTAGAGGGGCGGGATCCGTCGCTGGCTACACCTTC

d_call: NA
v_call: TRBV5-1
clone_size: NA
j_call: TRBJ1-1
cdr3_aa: CASSSMDGFNTEAFF
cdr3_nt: TGCGCCAGCAGCTCGATGGACGGTTTTAACACTGAAGCTTTCTTT

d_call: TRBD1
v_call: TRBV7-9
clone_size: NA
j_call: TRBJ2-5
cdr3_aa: CASSPGGQTQYF
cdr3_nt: TGTGCCAGCAGCCCAGGGGGACAGACCCAGTACTTC

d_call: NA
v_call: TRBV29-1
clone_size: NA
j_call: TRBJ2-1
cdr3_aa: CSGARSSYNEQFF
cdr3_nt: TGCAGCGGGGCCAGAAGCTCCTACAATGAGCAGTTCTTC

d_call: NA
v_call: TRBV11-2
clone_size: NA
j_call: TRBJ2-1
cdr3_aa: CASSLVSSNNEQFF
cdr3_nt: TGTGCCAGCAGCTTAGTCTCCAGTAACAATGAGCAGTTCTTC

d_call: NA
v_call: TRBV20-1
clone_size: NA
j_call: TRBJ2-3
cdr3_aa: CSARARSGPTDTQYF
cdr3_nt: TGCAGTGCTAGAGCCCGTAGCGGCCCCACAGATACGCAGTATTTT

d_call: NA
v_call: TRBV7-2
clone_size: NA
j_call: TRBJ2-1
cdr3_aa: CASSFYGRWSEQFF
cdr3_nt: TGTGCCAGCAGCTTTTATGGTAGGTGGAGTGAGCAGTTCTTC

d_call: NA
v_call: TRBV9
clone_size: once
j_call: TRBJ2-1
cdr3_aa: CASSVVSTRGGEQFF
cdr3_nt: TGTGCCAGCAGCGTAGTGTCTACCAGGGGAGGTGAGCAGTTCTTC

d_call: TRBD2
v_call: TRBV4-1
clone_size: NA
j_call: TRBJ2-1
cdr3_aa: CASSQELAHYNEQFF
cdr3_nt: TGCGCCAGCAGCCAAGAACTAGCGCACTACAATGAGCAGTTCTTC

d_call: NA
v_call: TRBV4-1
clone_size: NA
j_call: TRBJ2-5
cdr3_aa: CASSQGPSGTRETQYF
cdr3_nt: TGCGCCAGCAGCCAAGGGCCCTCCGGGACCAGAGAGACCCAGTACTTC

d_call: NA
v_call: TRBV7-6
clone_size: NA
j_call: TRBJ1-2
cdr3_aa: CASSPQAGLLNYGYTF
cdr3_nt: TGTGCCAGCAGCCCCCAGGCGGGACTTCTAAACTATGGCTACACCTTC

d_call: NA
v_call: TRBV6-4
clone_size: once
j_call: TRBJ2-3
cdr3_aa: CASSDGSSGTDTQYF
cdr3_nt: TGTGCCAGCAGTGACGGAAGTAGCGGCACAGATACGCAGTATTTT

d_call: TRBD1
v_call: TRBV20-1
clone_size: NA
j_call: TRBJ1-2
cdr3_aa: CSARRGSQGAYGYTF
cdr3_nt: TGCAGTGCTAGAAGGGGCTCACAGGGGGCCTATGGCTACACCTTC

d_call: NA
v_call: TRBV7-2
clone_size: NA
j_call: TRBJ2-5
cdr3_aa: CASSLSGAARRETQYF
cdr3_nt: TGTGCCAGCAGCTTATCAGGAGCGGCCAGACGAGAGACCCAGTACTTC

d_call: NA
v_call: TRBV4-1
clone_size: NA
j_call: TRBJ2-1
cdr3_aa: CASSHPTGTPTYNEQFF
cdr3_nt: TGCGCCAGCAGCCACCCCACGGGGACTCCAACCTACAATGAGCAGTTCTTC

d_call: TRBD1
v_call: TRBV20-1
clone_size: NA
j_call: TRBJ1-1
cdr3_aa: CSAPRNRGMQAFF
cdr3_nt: TGCAGTGCTCCACGTAACAGGGGAATGCAAGCTTTCTTT

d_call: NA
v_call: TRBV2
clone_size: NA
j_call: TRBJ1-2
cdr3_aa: CASMANINYGYTF
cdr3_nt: TGTGCCAGCATGGCAAACATTAACTATGGCTACACCTTC

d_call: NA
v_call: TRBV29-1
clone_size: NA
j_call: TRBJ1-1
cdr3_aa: CSVAAGGDTEAFF
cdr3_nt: TGCAGCGTCGCCGCCGGGGGCGACACTGAAGCTTTCTTT

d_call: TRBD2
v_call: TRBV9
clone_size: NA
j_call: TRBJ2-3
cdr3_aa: CASSVPSGSVSDTQYF
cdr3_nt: TGTGCCAGCAGCGTCCCTAGCGGGAGTGTTTCAGATACGCAGTATTTT

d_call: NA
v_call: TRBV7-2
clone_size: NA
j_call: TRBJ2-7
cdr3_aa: CASSLAHRPYEQYF
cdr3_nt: TGTGCCAGCAGCTTAGCCCACCGACCCTACGAGCAGTACTTC

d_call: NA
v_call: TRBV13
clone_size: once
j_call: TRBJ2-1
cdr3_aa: CASLSGAPYNEQFF
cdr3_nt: TGTGCCAGCCTGTCAGGGGCCCCCTACAATGAGCAGTTCTTC

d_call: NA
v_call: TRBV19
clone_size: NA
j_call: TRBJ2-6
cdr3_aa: CASSSGAGGGGANVLTF
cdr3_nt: TGTGCCAGTAGTAGCGGGGCCGGGGGCGGAGGGGCCAACGTCCTGACTTTC

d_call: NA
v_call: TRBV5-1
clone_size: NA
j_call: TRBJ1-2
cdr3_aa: CASGDGNYGYTF
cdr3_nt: TGCGCCAGCGGGGATGGTAACTATGGCTACACCTTC

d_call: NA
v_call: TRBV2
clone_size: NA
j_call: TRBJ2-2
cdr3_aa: CASSEGVNTGELFF
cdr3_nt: TGTGCCAGCAGTGAAGGCGTGAACACCGGGGAGCTGTTTTTT

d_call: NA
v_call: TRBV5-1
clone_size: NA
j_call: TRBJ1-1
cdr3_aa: CASSPSTGLNTEAFF
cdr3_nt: TGCGCCAGCAGCCCCTCGACCGGCCTGAACACTGAAGCTTTCTTT

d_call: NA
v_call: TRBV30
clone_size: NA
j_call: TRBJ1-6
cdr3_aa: CAWKTGAGGSPLHF
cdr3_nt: TGTGCCTGGAAGACGGGGGCCGGTGGATCACCCCTCCACTTT

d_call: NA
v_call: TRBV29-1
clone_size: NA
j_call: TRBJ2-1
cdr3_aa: CSVESYRGGYNEQFF
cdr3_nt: TGCAGCGTTGAAAGTTATAGGGGAGGCTACAATGAGCAGTTCTTC

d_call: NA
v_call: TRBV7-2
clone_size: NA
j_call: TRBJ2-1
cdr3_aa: CASSPPTGGIHYNEQFF
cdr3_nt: TGTGCCAGCAGCCCACCCACTGGGGGAATCCACTACAATGAGCAGTTCTTC

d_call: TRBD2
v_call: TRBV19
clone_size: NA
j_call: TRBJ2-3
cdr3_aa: CASSTSGRGNTQYF
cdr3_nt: TGTGCCAGTAGTACTAGCGGGAGAGGTAATACGCAGTATTTT

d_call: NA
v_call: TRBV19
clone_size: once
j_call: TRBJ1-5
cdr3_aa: CASSGHRPEGNQPQHF
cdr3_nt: TGTGCCAGTAGTGGGCACAGGCCTGAGGGCAATCAGCCCCAGCATTTT

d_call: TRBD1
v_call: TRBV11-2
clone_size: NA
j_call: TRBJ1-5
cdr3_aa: CASSYGQGYGQPQHF
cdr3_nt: TGTGCCAGCAGTTACGGACAGGGGTATGGTCAGCCCCAGCATTTT

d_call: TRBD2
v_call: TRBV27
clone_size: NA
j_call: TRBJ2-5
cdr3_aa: CASSFLAPGLAGVQETQYF
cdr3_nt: TGTGCCAGCAGTTTTCTTGCCCCGGGACTAGCGGGAGTTCAAGAGACCCAGTACTTC

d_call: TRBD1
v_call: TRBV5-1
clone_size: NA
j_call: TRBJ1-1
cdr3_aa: CASSGKSGTVPTEAFF
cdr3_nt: TGCGCCAGCAGCGGTAAATCCGGGACAGTCCCCACTGAAGCTTTCTTT

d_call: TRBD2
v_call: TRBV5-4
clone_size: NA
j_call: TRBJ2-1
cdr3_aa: CASSFWTRTSDNEQFF
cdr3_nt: TGTGCCAGCAGCTTTTGGACCCGGACTAGTGACAATGAGCAGTTCTTC

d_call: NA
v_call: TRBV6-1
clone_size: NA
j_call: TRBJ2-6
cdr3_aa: CASSLVVGANVLTF
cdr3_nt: TGTGCCAGCAGCCTCGTGGTGGGGGCCAACGTCCTGACTTTC